These 21 T cell receptor beta chains originate from one sample sequenced in a study of shared clonotypes between healthy human individuals. Clones were sequenced by immunoSEQ multiplex PCR, and TCRdb holds only the in-frame ones, with some missing. The sample yields roughly 2,000,000 clones, less than 95% seen once. Naive CD8 cells comprised CD45RO-negative, CCR7-positively selected cells, excluding terminally differentiated effector memory CD45RA+ cells. Sequencing used naive CD8+ T cells sorted from blood. The receptors here all came from a man aged 18 to 35 in good health.

Worth noting for this clone: Other DNA sequences in this specimen translate into the identical CDR3. This chain links TRBV4-1 with TRBJ2-7; 7 nucleotides align to TRBD2. Trimming removed 1 base from V and 4 bases from J; junction bases left unmatched: 1. This CDR3 is 13 amino acids long. Germline values: CDR1 MGHRA, CDR2 YSYEKL. The CDR3 region is CASSQVGGYEQYF. Here the CDR3 DNA reads TGCGCCAGCAGCCAAGTGGGGGGGTACGAGCAGTACTTC.

The rearrangement uses TRBV10-2 and TRBJ1-1; a weak D match, TRBD1 (6 bases). The V gene lost 0 bases and the J gene lost 3 bases, with 8 bases spanning the gap. Germline lookup yields CDR1 WSHSY and CDR2 SAAADI. The CDR3 has 14 residues. The CDR3 sequence: CASSESRGDTEAFF. The CDR3 nucleotides are TGCGCCAGCAGTGAGTCGAGGGGGGACACTGAAGCTTTCTTT.

V usage is TRBV4-1 and J usage is TRBJ1-2, with 7 nucleotides matching TRBD1. Germline V gene data show CDR1 as MGHRA and CDR2 as YSYEKL. This CDR3 is 14 amino acids long. J gave up 4 bases and V 0 bases, and 2 bases lay outside the gene matches. DNA of the CDR3: TGCGCCAGCAGCCAAGAAGGACAGGTCTATGGCTACACCTTC. Translation gives CASSQEGQVYGYTF.

This rearrangement joins TRBV30 to TRBJ2-2, with 8 bases lining up with TRBD2. From germline, CDR1 is GTSNPN and CDR2 SVGIG (reference sequence). The trim removed 0 bases at V and 7 bases at J, leaving 7 bases unmatched. This CDR3 is built from 15 residues. The CDR3, as DNA: TGTGCCTGGAGTGTAACCGGGGGGGCGATCGGGGAGCTGTTTTTT. Translation: CAWSVTGGAIGELFF.

The chain combines TRBV2 with TRBJ2-1; D is uncertain. Trimming stripped 5 bases from V and 10 bases from J, with 18 bases between. CDR3 size: 14 residues. CDR1 is SNHLY, CDR2 FYNNEI, per germline. The CDR3 protein is CASSPPGLSEEQFF. CDR3 in DNA: TGTGCCAGCAGTCCTCCGGGCCTCTCGGAGGAGCAGTTCTTC. The full variable domain, its missing parts supplied by reference TRBV2 and TRBJ2-1, is EPEVTQTPSHQVTQMGQEVILRCVPISNHLYFYWYRQILGQKVEFLVSFYNNEISEKSEIFDDQFSVERPDGSNFTLKIRSTKLEDSAMYFCASSPPGLSEEQFFGPGTRLTVL.

The chain combines TRBV27 with TRBJ1-1, with a weak D call TRBD1 (6 bases). With 3 bases removed from V and 9 bases from J, the gap between germline ends came to 14 bases. Germline V gene lookup returns CDR1 MNHEY and CDR2 SMNVEV (reference sequence). This CDR3 is built from 13 residues. CDR3 DNA sequence: TGTGCCAGCAGTTTCGGACAGCTGGATCAAGCTTTCTTT. Translated, it gives CASSFGQLDQAFF.

This clone was found once. This chain connects TRBV10-2 to TRBJ2-7; D is perhaps TRBD1 or TRBD2 (5 bases each). Germline V gene data show CDR1 as WSHSY and CDR2 as SAAADI. The CDR3 is 16 residues long. The germline V and J ends were trimmed by 2 bases and 3 bases, with 17 bases remaining between them. The CDR3, as DNA: TGCGCCAGCAGTGAGAGGGGAGACAGATACTTCTACGAGCAGTACTTC. Its translation is CASSERGDRYFYEQYF.

The rearrangement uses TRBV11-2 and TRBJ2-1; 8 positions match TRBD2. Trimming took 4 bases from V and 4 from J; bases not matched to a gene: 12. Germline CDR1 and CDR2: SGHAT and FQNNGV. The CDR3 sequence is 17 residues long. The CDR3 spells CASSSPPAGLGYNEQFF. CDR3 in DNA: TGTGCCAGCAGCTCACCCCCTGCGGGACTAGGATACAATGAGCAGTTCTTC.

This chain connects TRBV6-5 to TRBJ2-2; D is perhaps TRBD1 (6 bases). Germline CDR1 and CDR2: MNHEY and SVGAGI. V was clipped by 4 bases and J by 5 bases, with 14 bases between them. CDR3 size: 15 residues. CDR3 nucleotide sequence: TGTGCCAGCAGTTCCCCGGGACATCGGACCGGGGAGCTGTTTTTT. Its translation: CASSSPGHRTGELFF.

The rearrangement joins TRBV7-2 to TRBJ2-7, with 11 bases lining up with TRBD2. Germline CDR1 and CDR2: SGHTA and FQGNSA. The V gene end was trimmed by 6 bases and the J gene end by 2 bases; junction bases not matched to a gene: 12. This CDR3 spans 17 amino acids. This CDR3 reads CASSFPTSGALTYEQYF. The CDR3 nucleotides are TGTGCCAGCAGTTTTCCGACTAGCGGGGCCCTTACCTACGAGCAGTACTTC.

This rearrangement joins TRBV23-1 to TRBJ1-2, with D possibly matching TRBD1 (5 bases). TRBV23-1 is known as an ORF, though its function is uncertain. There are 10 residues in the CDR3. Between the trimmed V and J ends, which lost 8 bases and 8 bases, there was a span of 9 bases. The CDR3 DNA reads TGCGCCAGCGGGGACCGGGGCTACACCTTC. The encoded protein is CASGDRGYTF.

V is TRBV5-6 and J is TRBJ2-7; no firm D call. This CDR3 comprises 12 residues. The germline gives CDR1 SGHDT, CDR2 YYEEEE. The V end lost 7 bases, the J end lost 7 bases, and 15 bases lay between the germline ends. CDR3 sequence: CASRLGNGEQYF. The CDR3 region has the DNA TGTGCCAGCCGACTTGGGAACGGGGAGCAGTACTTC.

The gene calls are TRBV9 and TRBJ2-7; the D is unclear. In germline, CDR1 is SGDLS, CDR2 YYNGEE. V was shortened by 3 bases and J by 6 bases, with 13 bases between the two germline ends. CDR3 length: 13 residues. CDR3: CASSAPLGSEQYF. Here the CDR3 DNA reads TGTGCCAGCAGCGCTCCTCTGGGATCCGAGCAGTACTTC.

The chain is built from TRBV13 and TRBJ2-2, with unresolved D. Trimming removed 4 bases at V and 6 bases at J, with 6 bases between. Germline V gives CDR1 PRHDT, CDR2 FYEKMQ (reference sequence). There are 12 residues in the CDR3. The CDR3 DNA is TGTGCCAGCAGCTCCATGCCCGGGGAGCTGTTTTTT. Amino acid sequence: CASSSMPGELFF.

The genes are TRBV15 and TRBJ2-3; no firm D call. Germline CDR1 is LNHNV and CDR2 is YYDKDF (reference sequence). The CDR3 has 12 amino acids. Trimming took off 1 base at V and 4 bases at J, with 3 bases between the two ends. The CDR3 loop reads CATSRVPDTQYF. The CDR3 region has the DNA TGTGCCACCAGCAGAGTCCCAGATACGCAGTATTTT. Supplemented by reference TRBV15 and TRBJ2-3, the full variable domain reads DAMVIQNPRYQVTQFGKPVTLSCSQTLNHNVMYWYQQKSSQAPKLLFHYYDKDFNNEADTPDNFQSRRPNTSFCFLDIRSPGLGDTAMYLCATSRVPDTQYFGPGTRLTVL.

The chain links TRBV27 to TRBJ2-2; D uncertain. Germline assignment: CDR1 MNHEY and CDR2 SMNVEV (reference sequence). The V end lost 2 bases, the J end lost 3 bases, and 7 bases lay between the germline ends. There are 14 residues in the CDR3. In DNA form, the CDR3 reads TGTGCCAGCAGTTTAGTGATCGACACCGGGGAGCTGTTTTTT. Amino acids: CASSLVIDTGELFF.

The chain links TRBV27 to TRBJ1-5; tentative D call: TRBD1 (5 bases). Trimming left V 2 bases short and J 2 bases short, with 10 bases between. Germline CDR1 and CDR2: MNHEY and SMNVEV (reference sequence). This CDR3 spans 15 amino acids. CDR3 region: CASSLEGPGNQPQHF. In DNA form, the CDR3 reads TGTGCCAGCAGTTTAGAGGGGCCGGGCAATCAGCCCCAGCATTTT.

In the case of this clone: At the DNA level, this CDR3 is encoded by other sequences in the same sample as well. The chain employs TRBV4-2 and TRBJ1-1; D remains unclear. The CDR3 is 12 amino acids. The germline CDR1 and CDR2 sequences are LGHNA and YNFKEQ. Trimming pared 0 bases from V and 5 bases from J, leaving 4 bases between. CDR3 protein: CASSQDPTEAFF. The CDR3 DNA is TGTGCCAGCAGCCAAGATCCGACTGAAGCTTTCTTT.

The chain joins TRBV4-1 to TRBJ1-1; no reliable D call. Germline lookup yields CDR1 MGHRA and CDR2 YSYEKL. This CDR3 has 15 amino acids. V lost 3 bases to trimming and J lost 1 base, with 12 bases between them. DNA for the CDR3: TGCGCCAGCAGCCACCTCGTAGAGCCGAACACTGAAGCTTTCTTT. Its protein product is CASSHLVEPNTEAFF.

CDR3 region: CASSPDIDNEQFF. The CDR3, as DNA: TGCGCCAGCAGCCCAGACATAGACAATGAGCAGTTCTTC. V and J are TRBV5-1 and TRBJ2-1; D unresolved. Germline-derived CDR1 and CDR2 are SGHRS and YFSETQ. V shed 4 bases and J shed 5 bases, with 10 bases lying between them. The CDR3 length is 13 residues.

The chain links TRBV11-1 to TRBJ2-1; the D is unclear. Trimming stripped 3 bases from V and 0 bases from J, with 9 bases between. CDR3 length: 15 residues. Germline V CDR1 and CDR2: SGHAT, FQDESV (reference sequence). The DNA of the CDR3 is TGTGCCAGCAGCTTCGCAGGCAGCTCCTACAATGAGCAGTTCTTC. Its protein is CASSFAGSSYNEQFF.